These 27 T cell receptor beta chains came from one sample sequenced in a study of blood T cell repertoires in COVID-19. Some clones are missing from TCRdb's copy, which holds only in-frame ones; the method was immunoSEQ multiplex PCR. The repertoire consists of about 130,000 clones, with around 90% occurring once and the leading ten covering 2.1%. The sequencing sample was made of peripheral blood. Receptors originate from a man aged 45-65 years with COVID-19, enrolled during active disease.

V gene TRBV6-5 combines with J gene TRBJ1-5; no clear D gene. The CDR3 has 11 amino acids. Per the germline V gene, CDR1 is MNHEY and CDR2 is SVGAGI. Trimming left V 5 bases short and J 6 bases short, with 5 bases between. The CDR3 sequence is CASSLAQPQHF. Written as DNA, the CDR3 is TGTGCCAGCAGTCTGGCTCAGCCCCAGCATTTT.

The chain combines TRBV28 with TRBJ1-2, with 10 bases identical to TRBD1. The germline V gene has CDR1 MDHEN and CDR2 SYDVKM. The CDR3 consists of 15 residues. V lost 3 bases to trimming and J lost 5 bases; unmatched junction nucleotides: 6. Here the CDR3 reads CASSFDRGRRYGYTF. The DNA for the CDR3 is TGTGCCAGCAGTTTTGACAGGGGGCGCAGGTATGGCTACACCTTC.

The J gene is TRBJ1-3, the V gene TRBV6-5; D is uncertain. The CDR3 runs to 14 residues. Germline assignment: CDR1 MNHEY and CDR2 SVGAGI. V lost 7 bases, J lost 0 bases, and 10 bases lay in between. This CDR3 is CASIEQPSGNTIYF. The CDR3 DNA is TGTGCCAGCATCGAACAGCCCTCTGGAAACACCATATATTTT.

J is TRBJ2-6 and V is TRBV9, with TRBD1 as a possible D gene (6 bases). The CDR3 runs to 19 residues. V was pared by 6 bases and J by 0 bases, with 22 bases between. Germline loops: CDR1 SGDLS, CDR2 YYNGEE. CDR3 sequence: CASTGTSVDIRSGANVLTF. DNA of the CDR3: TGTGCCAGCACCGGGACATCAGTAGACATCCGCTCTGGGGCCAACGTCCTGACTTTC.

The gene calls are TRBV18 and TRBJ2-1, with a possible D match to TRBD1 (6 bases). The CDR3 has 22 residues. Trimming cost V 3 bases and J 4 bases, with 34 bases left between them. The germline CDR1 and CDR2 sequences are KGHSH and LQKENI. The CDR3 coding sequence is TGTGCCAGCTCACCGGGGGTCCTTGCCCCCTTTACCGGGACAACCGCTTACAATGAGCAGTTCTTC. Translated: CASSPGVLAPFTGTTAYNEQFF.

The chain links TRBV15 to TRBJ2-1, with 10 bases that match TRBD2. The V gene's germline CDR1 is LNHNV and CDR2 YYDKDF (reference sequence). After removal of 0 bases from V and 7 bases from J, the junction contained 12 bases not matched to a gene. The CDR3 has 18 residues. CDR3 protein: CATSRDLMKREGRNEQFF. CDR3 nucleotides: TGTGCCACCAGCAGAGATCTGATGAAGCGGGAGGGCAGGAATGAGCAGTTCTTC.

CDR3 residues: CATSRSRAGFAEAFF. The CDR3 nucleotides read TGTGCCACCAGCAGATCCCGGGCGGGGTTCGCTGAAGCTTTCTTT. This chain joins TRBV15 and TRBJ1-1; no clear D. Germline CDR1 reads LNHNV; CDR2 reads YYDKDF (reference sequence). This CDR3 contains 15 residues. With 2 bases removed from V and 6 bases from J, the gap between germline ends came to 16 bases.

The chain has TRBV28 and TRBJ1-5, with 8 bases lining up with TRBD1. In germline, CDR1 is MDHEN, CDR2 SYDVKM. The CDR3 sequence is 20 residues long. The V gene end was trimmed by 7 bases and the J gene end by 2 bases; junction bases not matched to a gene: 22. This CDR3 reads CASTSLLAGGAGTGNQPQHF. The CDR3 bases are TGTGCCAGCACCTCTCTCCTGGCAGGGGGCGCAGGTACGGGCAATCAGCCCCAGCATTTT.

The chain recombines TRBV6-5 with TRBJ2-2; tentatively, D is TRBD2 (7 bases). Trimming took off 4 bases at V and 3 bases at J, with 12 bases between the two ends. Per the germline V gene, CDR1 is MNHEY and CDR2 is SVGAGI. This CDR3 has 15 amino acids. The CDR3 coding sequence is TGTGCCAGCAGTTTGGGGGGGGCTCACACCGGGGAGCTGTTTTTT. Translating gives CASSLGGAHTGELFF.

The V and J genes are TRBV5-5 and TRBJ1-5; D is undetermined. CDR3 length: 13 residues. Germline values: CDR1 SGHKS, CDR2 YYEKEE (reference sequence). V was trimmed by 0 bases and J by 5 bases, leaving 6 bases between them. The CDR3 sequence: CASSLGLYQPQHF. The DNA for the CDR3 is TGTGCCAGCAGCTTGGGTCTTTATCAGCCCCAGCATTTT.

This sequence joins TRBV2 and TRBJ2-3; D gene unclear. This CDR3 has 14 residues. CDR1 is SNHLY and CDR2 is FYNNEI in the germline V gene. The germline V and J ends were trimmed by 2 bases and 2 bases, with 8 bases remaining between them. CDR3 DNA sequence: TGTGCCAGCAGTGAACAGGTCCCCACAGATACGCAGTATTTT. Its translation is CASSEQVPTDTQYF. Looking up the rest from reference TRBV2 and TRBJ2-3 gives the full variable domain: EPEVTQTPSHQVTQMGQEVILRCVPISNHLYFYWYRQILGQKVEFLVSFYNNEISEKSEIFDDQFSVERPDGSNFTLKIRSTKLEDSAMYFCASSEQVPTDTQYFGPGTRLTVL.

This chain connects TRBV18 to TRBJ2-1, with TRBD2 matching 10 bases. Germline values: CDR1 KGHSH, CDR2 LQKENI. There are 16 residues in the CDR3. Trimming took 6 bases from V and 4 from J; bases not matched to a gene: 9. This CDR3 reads CASSPSGSGGYNEQFF. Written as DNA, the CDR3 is TGTGCCAGCTCTCCTAGCGGGAGTGGTGGGTACAATGAGCAGTTCTTC.

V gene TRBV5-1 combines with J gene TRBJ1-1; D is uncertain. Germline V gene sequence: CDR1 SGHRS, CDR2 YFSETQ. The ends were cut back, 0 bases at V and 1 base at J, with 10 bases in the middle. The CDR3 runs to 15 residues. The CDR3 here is CASSLERGRNTEAFF. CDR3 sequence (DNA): TGCGCCAGCAGCTTGGAACGTGGGAGGAACACTGAAGCTTTCTTT.

CDR3 in DNA: TGTGCCGGCGCCAGGTACAATGAGCAGTTCTTC. As protein: CAGARYNEQFF. This chain connects TRBV27 to TRBJ2-1, with unresolved D. CDR1 MNHEY and CDR2 SMNVEV come from the germline V gene (reference sequence). V dropped 11 bases and J dropped 4 bases, with 9 bases sitting between them. This CDR3 contains 11 residues.

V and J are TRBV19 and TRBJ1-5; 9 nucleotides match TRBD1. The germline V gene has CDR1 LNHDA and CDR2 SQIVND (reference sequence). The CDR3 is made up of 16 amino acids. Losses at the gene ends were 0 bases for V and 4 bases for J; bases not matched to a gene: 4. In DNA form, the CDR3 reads TGTGCCAGTAGTATAGACGCAGGGACAGGGAATCAGCCCCAGCATTTT. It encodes CASSIDAGTGNQPQHF.

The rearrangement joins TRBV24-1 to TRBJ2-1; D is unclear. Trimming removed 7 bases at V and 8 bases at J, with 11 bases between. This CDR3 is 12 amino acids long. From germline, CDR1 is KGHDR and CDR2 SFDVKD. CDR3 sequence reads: CATSTNRDEQFF. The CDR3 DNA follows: TGTGCCACCAGCACAAACCGGGATGAGCAGTTCTTC.

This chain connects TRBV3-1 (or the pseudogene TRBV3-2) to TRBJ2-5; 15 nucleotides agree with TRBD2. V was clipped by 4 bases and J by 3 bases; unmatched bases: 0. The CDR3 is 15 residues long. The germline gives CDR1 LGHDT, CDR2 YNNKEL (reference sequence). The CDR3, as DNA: TGTGCCAGCAGCCGGACTAGCGGGAGGGAAGAGACCCAGTACTTC. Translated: CASSRTSGREETQYF.

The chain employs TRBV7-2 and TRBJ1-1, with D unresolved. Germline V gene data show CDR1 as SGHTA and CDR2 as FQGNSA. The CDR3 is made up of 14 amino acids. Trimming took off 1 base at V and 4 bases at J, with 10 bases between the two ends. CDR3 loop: CASSLVEGGTEAFF. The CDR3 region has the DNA TGTGCCAGCAGCTTAGTCGAGGGAGGCACTGAAGCTTTCTTT. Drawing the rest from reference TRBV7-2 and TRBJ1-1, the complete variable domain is GAGVSQSPSNKVTEKGKDVELRCDPISGHTALYWYRQSLGQGLEFLIYFQGNSAPDKSGLPSDRFSAERTGGSVSTLTIQRTQQEDSAVYLCASSLVEGGTEAFFGQGTRLTVV.

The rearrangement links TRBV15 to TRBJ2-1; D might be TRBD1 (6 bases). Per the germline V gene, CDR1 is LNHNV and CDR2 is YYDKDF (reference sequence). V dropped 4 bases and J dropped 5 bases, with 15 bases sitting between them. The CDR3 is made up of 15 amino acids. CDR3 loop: CATSNPPRTDNEQFF. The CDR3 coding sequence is TGTGCCACCAGCAACCCCCCCAGGACAGACAATGAGCAGTTCTTC.

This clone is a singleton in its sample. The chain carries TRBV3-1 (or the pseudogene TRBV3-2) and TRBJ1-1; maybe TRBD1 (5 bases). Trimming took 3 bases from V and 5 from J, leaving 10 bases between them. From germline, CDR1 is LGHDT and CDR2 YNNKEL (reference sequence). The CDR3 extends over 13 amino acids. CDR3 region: CASSHKRGTEAFF. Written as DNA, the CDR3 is TGTGCCAGCAGCCACAAAAGGGGTACTGAAGCTTTCTTT.

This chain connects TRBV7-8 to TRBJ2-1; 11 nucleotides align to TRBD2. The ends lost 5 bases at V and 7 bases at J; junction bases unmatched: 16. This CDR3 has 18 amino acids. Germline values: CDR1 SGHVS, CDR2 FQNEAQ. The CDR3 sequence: CASSLTPLLAGERNEQFF. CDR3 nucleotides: TGTGCCAGCAGCCTCACCCCCTTACTAGCGGGAGAGAGGAATGAGCAGTTCTTC. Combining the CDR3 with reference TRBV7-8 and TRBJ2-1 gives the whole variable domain GAGVSQSPRYKVAKRGQDVALRCDPISGHVSLFWYQQALGQGPEFLTYFQNEAQLDKSGLPSDRFFAERPEGSVSTLKIQRTQQEDSAVYLCASSLTPLLAGERNEQFFGPGTRLTVL.

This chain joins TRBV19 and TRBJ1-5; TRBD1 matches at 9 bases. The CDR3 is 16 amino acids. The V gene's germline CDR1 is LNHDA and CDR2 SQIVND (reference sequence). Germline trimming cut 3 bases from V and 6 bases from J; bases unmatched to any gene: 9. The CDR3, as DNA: TGTGCCAGTAGTATTAGTGTGGGACAGGGATTTCAGCCCCAGCATTTT. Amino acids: CASSISVGQGFQPQHF.

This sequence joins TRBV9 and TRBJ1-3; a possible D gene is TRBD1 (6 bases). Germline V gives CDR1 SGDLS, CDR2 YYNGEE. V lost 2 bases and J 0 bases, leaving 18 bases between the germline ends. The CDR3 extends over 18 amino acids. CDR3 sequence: CASSVLDGGPGSGNTIYF. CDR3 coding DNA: TGTGCCAGCAGCGTCTTGGACGGGGGGCCCGGCTCTGGAAACACCATATATTTT.

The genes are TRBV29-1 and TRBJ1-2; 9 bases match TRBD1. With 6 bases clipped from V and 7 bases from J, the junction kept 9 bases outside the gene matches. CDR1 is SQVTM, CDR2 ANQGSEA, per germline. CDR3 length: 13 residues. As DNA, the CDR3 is TGCAGCGTCGACAGGGGGGGATTTGGTGGCTACACCTTC. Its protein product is CSVDRGGFGGYTF. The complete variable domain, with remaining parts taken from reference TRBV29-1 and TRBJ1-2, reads SAVISQKPSRDICQRGTSLTIQCQVDSQVTMMFWYRQQPGQSLTLIATANQGSEATYESGFVIDKFPISRPNLTFSTLTVSNMSPEDSSIYLCSVDRGGFGGYTFGSGTRLTVV.

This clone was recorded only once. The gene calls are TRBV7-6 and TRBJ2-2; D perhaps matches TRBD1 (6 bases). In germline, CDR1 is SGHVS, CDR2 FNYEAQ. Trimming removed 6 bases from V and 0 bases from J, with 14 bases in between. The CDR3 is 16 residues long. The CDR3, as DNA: TGTGCCAGCAGAAGGGGGACGGGGACGAACACCGGGGAGCTGTTTTTT. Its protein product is CASRRGTGTNTGELFF. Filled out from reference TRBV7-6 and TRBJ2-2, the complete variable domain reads GAGVSQSPRYKVTKRGQDVALRCDPISGHVSLYWYRQALGQGPEFLTYFNYEAQQDKSGLPNDRFSAERPEGSISTLTIQRTEQRDSAMYRCASRRGTGTNTGELFFGEGSRLTVL.

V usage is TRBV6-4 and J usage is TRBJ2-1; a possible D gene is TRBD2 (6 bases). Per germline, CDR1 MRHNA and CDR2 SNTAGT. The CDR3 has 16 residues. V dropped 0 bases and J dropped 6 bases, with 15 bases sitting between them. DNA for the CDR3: TGTGCCAGCAGTGACTCGAAGGCTAGCGACATCAATGAGCAGTTCTTC. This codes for CASSDSKASDINEQFF.

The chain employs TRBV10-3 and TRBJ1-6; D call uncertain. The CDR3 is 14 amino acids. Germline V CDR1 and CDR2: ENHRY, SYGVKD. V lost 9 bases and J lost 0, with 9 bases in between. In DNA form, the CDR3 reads TGTGCCATGTCAGCTAGCTCCTATAATTCACCCCTCCACTTT. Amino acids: CAMSASSYNSPLHF.